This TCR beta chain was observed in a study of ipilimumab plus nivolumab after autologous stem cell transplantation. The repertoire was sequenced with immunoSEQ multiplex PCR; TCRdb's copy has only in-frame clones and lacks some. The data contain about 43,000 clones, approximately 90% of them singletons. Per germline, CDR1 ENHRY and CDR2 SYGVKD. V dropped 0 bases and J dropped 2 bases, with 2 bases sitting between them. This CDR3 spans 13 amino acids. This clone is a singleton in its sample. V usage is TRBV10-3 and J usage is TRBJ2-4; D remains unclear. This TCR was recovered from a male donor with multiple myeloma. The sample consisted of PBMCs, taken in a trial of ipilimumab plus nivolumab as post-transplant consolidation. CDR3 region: CAISESSKNIQYF. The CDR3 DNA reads TGTGCCATCAGTGAGTCCTCCAAAAACATTCAGTACTTC.